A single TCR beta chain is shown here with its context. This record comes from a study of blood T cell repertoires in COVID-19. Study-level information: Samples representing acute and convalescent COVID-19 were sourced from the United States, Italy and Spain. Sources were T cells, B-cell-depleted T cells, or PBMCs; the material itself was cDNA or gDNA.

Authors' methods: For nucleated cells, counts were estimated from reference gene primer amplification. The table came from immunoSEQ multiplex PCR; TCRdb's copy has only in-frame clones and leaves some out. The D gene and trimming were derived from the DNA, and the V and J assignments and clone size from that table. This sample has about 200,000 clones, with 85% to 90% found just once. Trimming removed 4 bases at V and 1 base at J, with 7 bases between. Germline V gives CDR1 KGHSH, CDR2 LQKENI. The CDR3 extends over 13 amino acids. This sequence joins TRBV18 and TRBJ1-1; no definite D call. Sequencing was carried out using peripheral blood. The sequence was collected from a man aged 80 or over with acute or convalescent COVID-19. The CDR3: CASSLAQNTEAFF. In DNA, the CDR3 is TGTGCCAGCTCACTGGCCCAGAACACTGAAGCTTTCTTT.